This is a list of T cell receptor beta chains from one sample in a study of sequential checkpoint blockade in melanoma. Clones were sequenced by immunoSEQ multiplex PCR, and TCRdb holds only the in-frame ones, with some missing. The table lists over 10,000 clones, about 56% of them singletons. The specimen was CD8+ T cells sorted from blood (inferred from file names), collected from a patient given nivolumab and ipilimumab in sequence. All receptors derive from a human donor with melanoma. CDR3s include the opening cysteine and the closing phenylalanine or tryptophan. D genes are given only for firm matches. The size of a clone is reported for some rows only, either as once, few or many, or as a class for expanded clones.

j_call clone_size d_call v_call cdr3_aa cdr3_nt
TRBJ2-6 NA TRBD1 TRBV27 CASRRQGPLSGANVLTF TGTGCCAGCAGACGACAGGGCCCCTTGTCTGGGGCCAACGTCCTGACTTTC
TRBJ2-7 NA NA TRBV7-9 CASSLDLPYEQYF TGTGCCAGCAGCTTAGATCTTCCGTACGAGCAGTACTTC
TRBJ1-3 large NA TRBV18 CASSPIVTTASGNTIYF TGTGCCAGCTCACCAATCGTTACGACAGCCTCTGGAAACACCATATATTTT
TRBJ2-4 NA NA TRBV29-1 CSVEKDEGLRNIQYF TGCAGCGTTGAAAAGGATGAAGGACTTAGAAACATTCAGTACTTC
TRBJ2-1 NA TRBD2 TRBV28 CASSSGSFVDEQFF TGTGCCAGTTCTAGCGGGAGTTTCGTGGATGAGCAGTTCTTC
TRBJ2-5 NA NA TRBV5-6 CASSLETGNQAQYF TGTGCCAGCAGCTTGGAGACAGGCAATCAGGCCCAGTACTTC
TRBJ1-4 NA NA TRBV10-3 CAISESGRLNEKLFF TGTGCCATCAGTGAGTCGGGCAGGCTTAATGAAAAACTGTTTTTT
TRBJ2-7 NA NA TRBV27 CASSFTTTDSYEQYF TGTGCCAGCAGTTTTACCACAACCGACTCCTACGAGCAGTACTTC
TRBJ1-5 few NA TRBV7-6 CASSLGGHLGNQPQHF TGTGCCAGCAGCCTTGGAGGGCACCTCGGCAATCAGCCCCAGCATTTT
TRBJ2-7 few NA TRBV6-1 CASSMSGFNEQYF TGTGCCAGCAGCATGAGCGGGTTCAACGAGCAGTACTTC
TRBJ1-1 NA NA TRBV9 CASSVFISAEAFF TGTGCCAGCAGCGTATTTATCAGCGCTGAAGCTTTCTTT
TRBJ2-1 NA TRBD1 TRBV18 CASSPPVVGDRGYNEQFF TGTGCCAGCTCACCACCGGTGGTAGGGGACAGGGGTTACAATGAGCAGTTCTTC
TRBJ1-6 few NA TRBV30 CAWRPEDLRSPLHF TGTGCCTGGAGGCCGGAGGATCTAAGGTCACCCCTCCACTTT
TRBJ2-2 NA TRBD1 TRBV27 CASSDRDTGELFF TGTGCCAGCAGTGACAGGGATACCGGGGAGCTGTTTTTT
TRBJ1-4 few NA TRBV21-1 CASSLLTGPRGNEKLFF TGTGCCAGCAGCTTATTGACAGGGCCTCGGGGTAATGAAAAACTGTTTTTT